This T cell receptor beta chain was recorded in a study of blood T cell repertoires in COVID-19 (dated by TCRdb to 2020 to 2022). About the study as a whole: Samples from collaborators originated in the United States, Italy and Spain and spanned both the acute and convalescent phases of COVID-19. The samples were drawn from the first 160 participants of the ongoing ImmuneRACE study and from some 1,300 subjects provided by 6 global collaborators. HLA class I and class II types, where available, came from metadata supplied by the sample provider rather than from assay-based typing. Nearly every sample came with metadata listing a de-identified subject ID, COVID-19 status, age in years and sex. The repertoires were released in a freely available public database intended as a resource for research on the immune response to SARS-CoV-2. The dataset comprised deeply sampled blood TCRbeta repertoires from subjects exposed to, actively infected with, or recovered from COVID-19. The material from the prospective study consisted of cDNA or gDNA derived from T cells, B-cell-depleted T cells, or PBMCs.

Whole blood was collected in K2EDTA tubes by collaborating institutions according to the institutions' own protocols. For TCRbeta analysis, collaborators shipped samples as frozen whole blood, isolated PBMCs, or DNA extracted from either of those sample types. Study-wide conclusions, independent of this receptor: The quantity of clinical and demographic metadata differed by source and by participant and was supplied without curation.

Comments on this clone: The specificity of this receptor is unknown. No base quality values were provided; no much bigger clone lies one nucleotide off.

A distance of 21 bases separates the germline ends of V and J, which lose 0 bases and 0 bases respectively. The CDR3 spans 21 residues, from the cysteine through the phenylalanine. Only the CDR3 portion is preserved as DNA: 63 bases, with reading frame beginning at the first base. The immunoSEQ Assay, a bias-controlled multiplex PCR, was used to amplify TCRbeta CDR3 regions from genomic DNA. The authors' analysis ran thus. The number of nucleated cells in each sample was estimated from the amplification of reference gene primers within the assay. Sequence reads were collapsed and filtered to measure the absolute abundance of every unique TCRbeta CDR3 rearrangement. Productive Simpson clonality was computed per sample as the square root of Simpson's diversity index over productive rearrangements. Sourced from immuneACCESS, this table was stored by TCRdb with only in-frame sequences that have V and J called. A share of the clones is absent; for the studies checked, an unresolved V gene accounts for under half, and the remainder has no known explanation. D and trimming were read from the DNA, whereas the V and J calls and clone size are those reported in that table. In all, the sample holds 300,000 to 350,000 clones, and over 70% of those were seen once. The ten largest clones take up 2.5% to 3% of the sample.

The chain was built from TRBV23-1 and TRBJ1-6, with a tentative D gene TRBD1 over 5 matching bases. TRBV23-1 has ORF status, its function being uncertain. The sequence derives from a young man with active or convalescent COVID-19. The sequencing sample was made of peripheral blood. The CDR3 in this case is CASSQSGAPQEISSYNSPLHF. The bases are TGCGCCAGCAGTCAATCAGGGGCTCCCCAGGAAATTAGCTCCTATAATTCACCCCTCCACTTT.